The clone carrying this T cell receptor (beta chain) was detected once. These data come from a study of blood T cell repertoires in COVID-19. At the level of the study: Samples of COVID-19 (acute and convalescent) were obtained from the United States, Italy and Spain.

This CDR3 has 20 residues. Germline V CDR1 and CDR2: LGHDT, YNNKEL (reference sequence). Trimming cost V 3 bases and J 1 base; bases outside gene matches: 17. Participants were aged about 18 to 89 years from 20 to 30 US areas. For recovered donors of Cohort 3, there were two negative PCRs, clearance, or symptom resolution. Under the authors' procedure: It was from reference gene primer amplification that nucleated cell counts were estimated. Assay: immunoSEQ multiplex PCR; the TCRdb copy retains only in-frame clones and omits some. From that table come the V and J calls and clone size; the DNA was used to work out D and trimming. The sample lists roughly 260,000 clones; around 90% were seen once.

This TCR was recovered from a woman between 18 and 29 years old who had recovered from COVID-19. The sample comprised PBMCs or T cells enriched from blood (not recorded which). The V gene is TRBV3-1 (or the pseudogene TRBV3-2), the J gene TRBJ1-1; 10 bases fit TRBD1. The CDR3 sequence: CASSHRQGAVVRPANTEAFF. The CDR3 nucleotides are TGTGCCAGCAGCCATCGACAGGGGGCGGTGGTACGACCAGCGAACACTGAAGCTTTCTTT.